The 3 T cell receptor beta chains below all came from one sample that was sequenced in a study of blood T cell repertoires in COVID-19. Sequenced by immunoSEQ multiplex PCR; TCRdb stores in-frame clones only, minus some. Of around 250,000 clones in the sample, approximately 83% are singletons; the top ten hold over 1.5%. Input material: PBMCs or T cells enriched from blood (not recorded which). These receptor sequences come from a woman between 45 and 65 years old who had recovered from COVID-19.

This clone was seen only once. The chain links TRBV4-1 to TRBJ1-2, with TRBD1 matching over 8 bases. This CDR3 contains 14 residues. V gave up 0 bases and J gave up 6 bases; unmatched junction bases: 3. Germline assignment: CDR1 MGHRA and CDR2 YSYEKL. CDR3 DNA sequence: TGCGCCAGCAGCCAAGACGTCAGGGGGCATGGCTACACCTTC. It is translated as CASSQDVRGHGYTF.

The V and J genes are TRBV18 and TRBJ2-5, with D perhaps matching TRBD1 (6 bases). The CDR3 totals 17 residues. V gave up 0 bases and J gave up 6 bases, with 20 bases separating them. Looked up from germline, CDR1 is KGHSH and CDR2 is LQKENI. The CDR3 nucleotides are TGTGCCAGCTCACCACCGGAGAATCAGGGGTTAAAAAAGACCCAGTACTTC. It codes for CASSPPENQGLKKTQYF.

This clone has a handful of counts. CDR3 in amino acids: CASSPQNRGFPEKLFF. CDR3 coding DNA: TGTGCCAGCAGTCCCCAGAACAGGGGTTTTCCGGAAAAACTGTTTTTT. The genes are TRBV27 and TRBJ1-4, with 7 bases lining up with TRBD1. CDR1 is MNHEY, CDR2 SMNVEV, per germline (reference sequence). The CDR3 runs 16 residues. J was trimmed by 8 bases and V by 5 bases; bases with no gene match: 14.